The present entry profiles one T cell receptor beta chain with its context. The antigen remains unidentified. The data were taken from a study of tumor-infiltrating lymphocytes in primary liver carcinoma. Points from the study as a whole: Tumors and blood were compared for top-250-clone fraction, and tumors had the significantly higher value (p = 0.039).

There are 13 residues in the CDR3. Trimming removed 7 bases from V and 14 bases from J, with 26 bases in between. Germline loops: CDR1 SQVTM, CDR2 ANQGSEA. Using a constant-region primer together with ProtoScript II reverse transcriptase, TCR beta cDNA was made from 500 to 650 ng of total RNA. What produced the TCR beta libraries was three nested multiplex PCR rounds using slightly modified ARM-PCR. Investigators reported that the first two PCR rounds, at 10 cycles each, used TRBV1-TRBV30 forward primers with a C-beta reverse primer. Each CDR3 protein is one row after TCRdb ran MiXCR on the multiplex PCR reads. The sample yields approximately 190,000 distinct CDR3 sequences, about 82% seen once. The study co-extracted DNA and RNA from roughly 20-30 mg of unsorted bulk tissue. Patients carried chronic HBV infection without prior treatment.

The source material was tumor tissue from primary liver carcinoma. This clonotype was sampled from a man aged 35 to 55 with primary liver carcinoma and hepatitis B virus infection. The rearrangement uses TRBV29-1 and TRBJ2-5; D is possibly TRBD1 (6 bases). CDR3: CSATWDTQETEYF. For the CDR3, the DNA is TGCAGCGCTACGTGGGACACGCAAGAGACCGAATACTTC.